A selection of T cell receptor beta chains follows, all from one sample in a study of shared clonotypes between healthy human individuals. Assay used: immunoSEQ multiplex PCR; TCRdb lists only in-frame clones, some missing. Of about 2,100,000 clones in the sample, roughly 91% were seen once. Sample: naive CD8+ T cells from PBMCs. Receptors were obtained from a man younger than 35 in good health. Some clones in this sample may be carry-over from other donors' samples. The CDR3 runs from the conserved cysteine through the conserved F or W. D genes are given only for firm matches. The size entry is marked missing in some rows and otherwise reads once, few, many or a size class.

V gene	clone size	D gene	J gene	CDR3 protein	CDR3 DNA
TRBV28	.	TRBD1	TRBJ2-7	CASRFRDRVYEQYF	TGTGCCAGCAGATTCCGGGACAGGGTTTACGAGCAGTACTTC
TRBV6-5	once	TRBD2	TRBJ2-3	CASSYSSGTDTQYF	TGTGCCAGCAGTTACTCTAGCGGGACAGATACGCAGTATTTT
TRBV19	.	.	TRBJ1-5	CASSYREGRHQPQHF	TGTGCCAGTAGCTACAGGGAGGGGAGGCATCAGCCCCAGCATTTT
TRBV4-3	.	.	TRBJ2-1	CASSQDRTPSYNEQFF	TGCGCCAGCAGCCAAGACAGGACACCTTCCTACAATGAGCAGTTCTTC
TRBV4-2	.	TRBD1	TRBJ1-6	CASSQGRDSRDSPLHF	TGTGCCAGCAGCCAAGGGCGGGACAGCCGAGATTCACCCCTCCACTTT
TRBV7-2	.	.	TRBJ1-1	CASSLVWDTEAFF	TGTGCCAGCAGCTTAGTTTGGGACACTGAAGCTTTCTTT
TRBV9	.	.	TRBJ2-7	CASSVGGTSSYEQYF	TGTGCCAGCAGCGTAGGAGGGACTTCTTCCTACGAGCAGTACTTC
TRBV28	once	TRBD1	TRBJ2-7	CASRGTGSSYEQYF	TGTGCCAGCAGGGGGACAGGGAGCTCCTACGAGCAGTACTTC
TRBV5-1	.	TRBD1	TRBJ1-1	CASSETGTGFEAFF	TGCGCCAGCAGCGAGACCGGGACAGGGTTTGAAGCTTTCTTT
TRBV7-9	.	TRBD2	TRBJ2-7	CASSPRTSGNSYEQYF	TGTGCCAGCAGTCCTAGGACTAGCGGCAACTCCTACGAGCAGTACTTC
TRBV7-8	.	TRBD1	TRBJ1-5	CASSLGTGGESQPQHF	TGTGCCAGCAGCTTAGGGACAGGGGGCGAGAGTCAGCCCCAGCATTTT
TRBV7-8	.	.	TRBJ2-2	CASSFPRDKRYTGELFF	TGTGCCAGCAGCTTCCCCCGGGACAAGAGGTACACCGGGGAGCTGTTTTTT
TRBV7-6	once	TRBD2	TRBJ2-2	CASSLRLAGGPSGELFF	TGTGCCAGCAGCTTACGGCTAGCGGGAGGGCCGTCCGGGGAGCTGTTTTTT
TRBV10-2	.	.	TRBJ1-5	CASSNGGWNQPQHF	TGCGCCAGCAGTAACGGGGGATGGAATCAGCCCCAGCATTTT
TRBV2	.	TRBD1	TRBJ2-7	CASISREGQGAYEQYF	TGTGCCAGCATCTCGAGAGAAGGACAGGGGGCCTACGAGCAGTACTTC
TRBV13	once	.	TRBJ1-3	CASSLFTQPTGNTIYF	TGTGCCAGCAGCTTATTTACCCAGCCCACTGGAAACACCATATATTTT
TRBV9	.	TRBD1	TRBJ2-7	CASSARDSPYEQYF	TGTGCCAGCAGCGCCCGGGACAGTCCCTACGAGCAGTACTTC
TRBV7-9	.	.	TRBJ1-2	CASSLIKRHNNYGYTF	TGTGCCAGCAGCTTAATTAAGAGACATAACAACTATGGCTACACCTTC
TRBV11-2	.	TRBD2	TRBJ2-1	CASSSLAGGGNNEQFF	TGTGCCAGCAGCTCACTAGCGGGAGGCGGCAACAATGAGCAGTTCTTC
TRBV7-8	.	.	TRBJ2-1	CASSLSYNEQFF	TGTGCCAGCAGCCTTTCCTACAATGAGCAGTTCTTC
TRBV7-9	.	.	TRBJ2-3	CASSFRPRLGHLDTQYF	TGTGCCAGCAGCTTTCGACCACGCCTGGGCCATCTAGATACGCAGTATTTT
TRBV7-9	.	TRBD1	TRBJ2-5	CASSSRDRGLETQYF	TGTGCCAGCAGCTCCCGGGACAGGGGTTTAGAGACCCAGTACTTC
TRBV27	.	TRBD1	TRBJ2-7	CASSLGTGAYEQYF	TGTGCCAGCAGTTTGGGGACAGGGGCTTACGAGCAGTACTTC
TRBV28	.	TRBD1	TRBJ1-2	CASTRTGGYTNYGYTF	TGTGCCAGCACTAGGACAGGGGGCTATACTAACTATGGCTACACCTTC
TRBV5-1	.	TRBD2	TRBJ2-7	CASSPNPSGGYEQYF	TGCGCCAGCAGCCCGAACCCTAGCGGAGGCTACGAGCAGTACTTC
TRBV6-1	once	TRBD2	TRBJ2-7	CASSEGTSDRYF	TGTGCCAGCAGTGAAGGGACTAGCGATCGGTACTTC
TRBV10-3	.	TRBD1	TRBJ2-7	CAISVSGTGSYEQYF	TGTGCCATCAGCGTTTCCGGGACAGGGAGCTACGAGCAGTACTTC
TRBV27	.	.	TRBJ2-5	CASSFIRTQETQYF	TGTGCCAGCAGTTTTATAAGGACTCAAGAGACCCAGTACTTC
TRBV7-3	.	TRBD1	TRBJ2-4	CASSPGTGLLGSIQYF	TGTGCCAGCAGCCCAGGGACAGGTCTTCTCGGTAGCATTCAGTACTTC
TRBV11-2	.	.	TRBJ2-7	CASSLDYEQYF	TGTGCCAGCAGCCTGGACTACGAGCAGTACTTC
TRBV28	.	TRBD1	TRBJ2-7	CASTPDRVTYEQYF	TGTGCCAGCACCCCGGACAGGGTAACCTACGAGCAGTACTTC
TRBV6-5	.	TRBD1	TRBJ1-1	CASIPQGARITEAFF	TGTGCCAGCATTCCACAGGGGGCGCGAATCACTGAAGCTTTCTTT
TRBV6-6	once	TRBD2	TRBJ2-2	CASSYSLAGVTGELFF	TGTGCCAGCAGTTACTCGCTAGCGGGGGTCACCGGGGAGCTGTTTTTT
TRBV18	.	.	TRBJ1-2	CASSPAELSYYGYTF	TGTGCCAGCTCACCCGCGGAACTGTCCTACTATGGCTACACCTTC
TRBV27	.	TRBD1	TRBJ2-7	CASSSLGDRGYEQYF	TGTGCCAGCAGCTCACTTGGGGACAGGGGCTACGAGCAGTACTTC
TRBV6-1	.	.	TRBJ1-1	CASSDQGTEAFF	TGTGCCAGCAGTGATCAGGGCACTGAAGCTTTCTTT
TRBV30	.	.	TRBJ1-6	CAWRATGRNSPLHF	TGTGCCTGGAGAGCTACAGGGAGAAATTCACCCCTCCACTTT
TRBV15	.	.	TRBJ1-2	CATSRRRVGPDGYTF	TGTGCCACCAGCCGCCGGCGTGTGGGGCCGGATGGCTACACCTTC
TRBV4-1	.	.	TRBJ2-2	CASSPIGQGTGELFF	TGCGCCAGCAGCCCGATCGGGCAGGGTACCGGGGAGCTGTTTTTT
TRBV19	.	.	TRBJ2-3	CASSERDSTDTQYF	TGTGCCAGTAGTGAGAGGGACAGCACAGATACGCAGTATTTT
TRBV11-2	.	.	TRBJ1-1	CASSLVVERGTEAFF	TGTGCCAGCAGCTTAGTCGTGGAAAGGGGCACTGAAGCTTTCTTT
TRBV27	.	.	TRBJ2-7	CASSFRPFYEQYF	TGTGCCAGCAGTTTCCGCCCATTCTACGAGCAGTACTTC
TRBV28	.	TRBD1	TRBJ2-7	CASSLPGTDNEQYF	TGTGCCAGCAGTCTCCCCGGGACAGACAACGAGCAGTACTTC
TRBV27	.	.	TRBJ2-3	CASSPISRRVATDTQYF	TGTGCCAGCAGTCCGATTTCTCGGCGGGTGGCCACAGATACGCAGTATTTT
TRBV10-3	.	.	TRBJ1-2	CAISESIVGQPYGYTF	TGTGCCATCAGTGAGTCGATAGTGGGGCAGCCCTATGGCTACACCTTC
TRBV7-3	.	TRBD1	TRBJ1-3	CASSPTGDSGNTIYF	TGTGCCAGCAGCCCTACAGGGGACTCTGGAAACACCATATATTTT
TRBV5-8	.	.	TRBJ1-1	CASSRRNTEAFF	TGTGCCAGCAGCCGCCGGAACACTGAAGCTTTCTTT
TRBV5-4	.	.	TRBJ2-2	CASSLRPTNTGELFF	TGTGCCAGCAGCTTGCGGCCTACGAACACCGGGGAGCTGTTTTTT
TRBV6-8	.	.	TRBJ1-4	CASSYSHPIRQATNEKLFF	TGTGCCAGCAGTTACAGTCATCCCATCCGACAGGCAACTAATGAAAAACTGTTTTTT
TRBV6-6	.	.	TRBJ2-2	CASSLTGELFF	TGTGCCAGCAGTCTCACCGGGGAGCTGTTTTTT